The 25 T cell receptor beta chains presented below share a single source sample, sequenced in a study of T cell responses to AZD1222 COVID-19 vaccine (dated by TCRdb to the early 2020s). The time point tag for this specimen amounts to: baseline before first vaccination. Sample treatment or condition, as interpreted from the label and publication: meningococcal conjugate vaccine given as trial control. Library method: the immunoSEQ multiplex PCR assay. The table was pulled from immuneACCESS by TCRdb, which kept in-frame rearrangements only. Such tables lose some clones; where checked, under half of the loss comes from unresolved V genes, and the rest has no known cause. The sample table holds roughly 140,000 clones, of which about 81% were seen once. Around 4.3% of the sample lies in the top ten. The material was peripheral blood, obtained on day 0 of MenACWY control vaccination. Receptors originate from an adult in good health.

V gene TRBV2 combines with J gene TRBJ1-5; 9 bases line up with TRBD1. The CDR3 sequence is 14 residues long. CDR1 is SNHLY and CDR2 is FYNNEI in the germline V gene. Germline trimming cut 3 bases from V and 6 bases from J; bases unmatched to any gene: 3. The CDR3 DNA is TGTGCCAGCAGTGACCGGGACAGGGCTCAGCCCCAGCATTTT. Protein product: CASSDRDRAQPQHF.

This clone showed up many times. The sample contains more than one DNA sequence encoding this CDR3. The rearrangement joins TRBV9 to TRBJ1-1; tentative D call: TRBD1 (6 bases). The V and J ends lost 0 bases and 5 bases respectively, with 11 bases between them. The CDR3 runs 14 residues. Germline V gives CDR1 SGDLS, CDR2 YYNGEE. CDR3 sequence: CASSVARGGTEAFF. The CDR3 nucleotides are TGTGCCAGCAGCGTAGCCCGAGGGGGGACTGAAGCTTTCTTT. Full variable domain (missing parts from reference TRBV9 and TRBJ1-1): DSGVTQTPKHLITATGQRVTLRCSPRSGDLSVYWYQQSLDQGLQFLIQYYNGEERAKGNILERFSAQQFPDLHSELNLSSLELGDSALYFCASSVARGGTEAFFGQGTRLTVV.

J is TRBJ1-5 and V is TRBV3-1 (or the pseudogene TRBV3-2), with D unresolved. Germline V gene sequence: CDR1 LGHDT, CDR2 YNNKEL (reference sequence). The V end lost 1 base, the J end lost 6 bases, and 4 bases lay between the germline ends. This CDR3 spans 12 amino acids. CDR3 region: CASSQGGQPQHF. CDR3 DNA: TGTGCCAGCAGCCAAGGGGGTCAGCCCCAGCATTTT.

The V and J genes are TRBV4-1 and TRBJ2-2; no reliable D call. Germline values: CDR1 MGHRA, CDR2 YSYEKL. CDR3 size: 11 residues. V was shortened by 1 base and J by 6 bases, with 0 bases between the two germline ends. CDR3 sequence reads: CASSQAGELFF. In DNA, the CDR3 is TGCGCCAGCAGCCAAGCCGGGGAGCTGTTTTTT.

This chain connects TRBV5-5 to TRBJ1-4; D unclear. The CDR3 contains 11 residues. Germline CDR1 reads SGHKS; CDR2 reads YYEKEE (reference sequence). Trimming removed 0 bases at V and 8 bases at J, with 2 bases between. The CDR3 is CASSLEEKLFF. CDR3 coding DNA: TGTGCCAGCAGCTTGGAAGAAAAACTGTTTTTT.

This chain links TRBV2 with TRBJ2-1; no definite D call. V lost 7 bases, J lost 0 bases, and 10 bases lay in between. The CDR3 consists of 14 residues. Germline CDR1 and CDR2: SNHLY and FYNNEI. CDR3 nucleotides: TGTGCCAGCATGTATCGAAGCTCCTACAATGAGCAGTTCTTC. Its translation is CASMYRSSYNEQFF.

The chain combines TRBV19 with TRBJ1-2; TRBD1 agrees at 10 bases. The CDR3 has 17 residues. After removal of 3 bases from V and 3 bases from J, the junction contained 10 bases not matched to a gene. Germline lookup yields CDR1 LNHDA and CDR2 SQIVND (reference sequence). The CDR3 region has the DNA TGTGCCAGTAGTATCTGGGACAGGGGTTCTTGGGACTATGGCTACACCTTC. Its translation is CASSIWDRGSWDYGYTF.

The V gene is TRBV21-1, the J gene TRBJ2-4. TRBV21-1 has pseudogene status. This CDR3 has 14 amino acids. The CDR3 is CASSKVGPRHIQYF. As DNA, the CDR3 is TGTGCCAGCAGCAAAGTCGGGCCCCGACACATTCAGTACTTC.

The gene calls are TRBV5-8 and TRBJ1-1, with a possible D match to TRBD1 (5 bases). This CDR3 contains 12 residues. The V and J ends lost 4 bases and 10 bases respectively, with 14 bases between them. Per the germline V gene, CDR1 is SGHTS and CDR2 is YDEGEE. The CDR3 sequence is CASSRDPAGAFF. In DNA, the CDR3 is TGTGCCAGCAGCCGGGACCCGGCCGGAGCTTTCTTT.

This sequence joins TRBV7-8 and TRBJ2-7; 7 nucleotides match TRBD1. Germline CDR1 SGHVS, CDR2 FQNEAQ. V shed 1 base, J shed 0 bases, and the junction held 6 bases outside the gene matches. This CDR3 is built from 16 residues. The CDR3 region is CASSLGTGQPSYEQYV. In DNA, the CDR3 is TGTGCCAGCAGCTTAGGGACGGGACAGCCCTCCTACGAGCAGTACGTC.

This clone showed up just once. The chain recombines TRBV14 with TRBJ2-7; D is uncertain. This CDR3 spans 14 amino acids. CDR1 SGHDN and CDR2 FVKESK come from the germline V gene. Deletions cut 1 base from V and 7 bases from J, with 14 bases between. CDR3 sequence: CASSQVTRRREQYV. The CDR3 nucleotides are TGTGCCAGCAGCCAAGTAACGAGGAGACGGGAGCAGTACGTC.

V is TRBV2 and J is TRBJ1-1; no clear D. The CDR3 extends over 13 amino acids. The ends were cut back, 8 bases at V and 0 bases at J, with 10 bases in the middle. The germline V gene has CDR1 SNHLY and CDR2 FYNNEI. DNA for the CDR3: TGTGCCAGCTCCCCCAGCCTGAACACTGAAGCTTTCTTT. This sequence encodes CASSPSLNTEAFF.

This chain uses TRBV5-6 with TRBJ2-7, with D uncertain. The V end lost 0 bases, the J end lost 1 base, and 5 bases lay between the germline ends. Germline V gene lookup returns CDR1 SGHDT and CDR2 YYEEEE. The CDR3 consists of 13 residues. The CDR3 loop reads CASSLARSYEQYF. The CDR3 DNA is TGTGCCAGCAGCTTGGCCAGGTCCTACGAGCAGTACTTC.

The V call is TRBV27, the J call TRBJ2-4; D gene uncertain. CDR1 MNHEY and CDR2 SMNVEV come from the germline V gene (reference sequence). The CDR3 is 14 residues long. V was trimmed by 3 bases and J by 6 bases, leaving 12 bases between them. CDR3 sequence: CASSLTPAVNIQYF. The CDR3 DNA follows: TGTGCCAGCAGTTTGACCCCCGCAGTAAACATTCAGTACTTC.

This clone was seen more than once but under ten times. The rearrangement uses TRBV3-1 (or the pseudogene TRBV3-2) and TRBJ2-7; no clear D gene. V shed 1 base and J shed 3 bases, with 4 bases lying between them. From germline, CDR1 is LGHDT and CDR2 YNNKEL (reference sequence). The CDR3 sequence is 12 residues long. The CDR3 region is CASSQAHYEQYF. CDR3 nucleotides: TGTGCCAGCAGCCAAGCACACTACGAGCAGTACTTC.

The chain couples TRBV6-5 to TRBJ1-1, with 8 bases aligning to TRBD1. CDR1 is MNHEY, CDR2 SVGAGI, per germline. This CDR3 has 15 amino acids. J gave up 6 bases and V 2 bases, and 8 bases lay outside the gene matches. The CDR3 reads CASSYETGVRAEAFF. For the CDR3, the DNA is TGTGCCAGCAGTTACGAGACAGGGGTGCGCGCTGAAGCTTTCTTT.

The chain employs TRBV19 and TRBJ1-4; 7 bases are a match to TRBD1. V trimming: 5 bases; J trimming: 8 bases; junction bases outside the gene matches: 11. CDR1 and CDR2 from the germline V gene are LNHDA and SQIVND (reference sequence). This CDR3 has 15 residues. The CDR3 loop reads CASSVSGQKHEKLFF. CDR3 DNA sequence: TGTGCCAGTAGTGTGTCGGGACAGAAACACGAAAAACTGTTTTTT.

The gene calls are TRBV5-1 and TRBJ2-1, with 10 bases that match TRBD2. CDR1 and CDR2 from the germline V gene are SGHRS and YFSETQ. J lost 6 bases, V lost 4 bases, and 10 bases had no gene match. This CDR3 has 16 amino acids. The CDR3 here is CASSISVAGGLNEQFF. CDR3 nucleotide sequence: TGCGCCAGCAGCATTTCAGTAGCGGGGGGACTCAATGAGCAGTTCTTC.

The genes are TRBV7-9 and TRBJ1-2; D gene ambiguous. The V and J ends lost 5 bases and 5 bases respectively, with 12 bases between them. Germline assignment: CDR1 SEHNR and CDR2 FQNEAQ (reference sequence). The CDR3 is 13 residues long. The CDR3: CASSHDDRYGYTF. CDR3 nucleotides: TGTGCCAGCAGCCATGACGATCGGTATGGCTACACCTTC.

This sequence joins TRBV12-3 or TRBV12-4 and TRBJ1-3; D is possibly TRBD1 (6 bases). This CDR3 has 13 amino acids. V was cut by 3 bases and J by 7 bases, with 10 bases left in between. This chain's CDR3 is CASSFSGGNTIYF. The CDR3 DNA is TGTGCCAGCAGTTTTTCCGGGGGCAACACCATATATTTT.

The CDR3 loop is CASSTRDRVQPQHF. The CDR3 nucleotides read TGCGCCAGCAGCACCCGGGACAGAGTTCAGCCCCAGCATTTT. J is TRBJ1-5 and V is TRBV4-1; 7 bases align to TRBD1. The CDR3 has 14 residues. V dropped 5 bases and J dropped 6; count of bases not matched to a gene: 7. Per the germline V gene, CDR1 is MGHRA and CDR2 is YSYEKL.

The chain has TRBV19 and TRBJ1-2; 7 bases align to TRBD1. The germline V gene encodes CDR1 LNHDA and CDR2 SQIVND (reference sequence). CDR3 length: 15 amino acids. The V and J ends lost 4 bases and 4 bases, in that order; junction bases with no gene match: 9. DNA for the CDR3: TGTGCCAGTAGTAAACGCGGGACAGATTCCTATGGCTACACCTTC. Translating gives CASSKRGTDSYGYTF. The full variable domain, its missing parts supplied by reference TRBV19 and TRBJ1-2, is DGGITQSPKYLFRKEGQNVTLSCEQNLNHDAMYWYRQDPGQGLRLIYYSQIVNDFQKGDIAEGYSVSREKKESFPLTVTSAQKNPTAFYLCASSKRGTDSYGYTFGSGTRLTVV.

V is TRBV18 and J is TRBJ1-2, with a tentative D call TRBD1 (5 bases). This CDR3 is built from 14 residues. V lost 8 bases, J lost 1 base, and 14 bases lay in between. Germline V gene sequence: CDR1 KGHSH, CDR2 LQKENI. The CDR3 is CASRPPGVNYGYTF. CDR3 in DNA: TGTGCCAGCCGGCCCCCGGGGGTTAACTATGGCTACACCTTC.

This clone showed up just a few times. J is TRBJ1-1 and V is TRBV5-4; D is unclear. The CDR3 covers 11 residues. Germline V gives CDR1 SGHNT, CDR2 YYREEE (reference sequence). V was trimmed by 2 bases and J by 8 bases, leaving 7 bases between them. The CDR3 here is CASSFQTEAFF. The CDR3 DNA is TGTGCCAGCAGCTTTCAGACAGAAGCTTTCTTT. Supplemented by reference TRBV5-4 and TRBJ1-1, the full variable domain reads ETGVTQSPTHLIKTRGQQVTLRCSSQSGHNTVSWYQQALGQGPQFIFQYYREEENGRGNFPPRFSGLQFPNYSSELNVNALELDDSALYLCASSFQTEAFFGQGTRLTVV.

The rearrangement links TRBV24-1 to TRBJ2-1; possibly TRBD1 for D (6 bases). The germline V gene has CDR1 KGHDR and CDR2 SFDVKD. V lost 4 bases and J 3 bases, leaving 12 bases between the germline ends. The CDR3 runs 15 residues. For the CDR3, the DNA is TGTGCCACCAGTGACCCGGGACAAGACTACAATGAGCAGTTCTTC. Its translation: CATSDPGQDYNEQFF.